The T cell receptor beta chain described here comes from a study of OX40 agonist ivuxolimab in advanced cancers. At the level of the whole study: Ivuxolimab was a fully human IgG2 agonistic monoclonal antibody targeting the costimulatory receptor OX40 (CD134). Intravenous ivuxolimab was administered to patients every 2 weeks at six dose levels: 0.01, 0.1, 0.3, 1.5, 3 and 10 mg/kg. Among the roughly 50 dose-escalation patients, about 20 had hepatocellular carcinoma, about 15 melanoma, 9 renal cell carcinoma and 9 head and neck cancer. In the dose-escalation cohort, 75% to 90% of patients were male, and the mean age was roughly 56 years with a range of roughly 20 to 79. Patients were allowed to have had prior anti-PD-1, anti-PD-L1 or anti-CTLA-4 therapy, and approximately 40% of the dose-escalation patients had been treated with checkpoint inhibitors. Partial responses occurred in three dose-escalation patients: two with cutaneous melanoma and one with hepatocellular carcinoma. Peripheral TCRbeta sequencing aimed to test whether ivuxolimab altered TCR sequence diversity and caused clonal T-cell expansion. The monotherapy dose-escalation portion (N ≈ 55 patients) of the phase I ivuxolimab trial is reported in the paper. What the study reported, not specific to this receptor: The antigen specificity of the clonally expanded peripheral T cells was not determined. At doses from 0.1 to 3.0 mg/kg, clonal expansion was seen in both CD4+ and CD8+ blood T cells between baseline and week 6. Low levels of normalized T-cell clonal expansion were also seen in some nonresponding patients. After ivuxolimab, expanded clones were on average more numerous among CD8+ T cells than among CD4+ T cells. In the 0.1-3.0 mg/kg groups, partial responders were among the patients with the lowest normalized peripheral clonal expansion, particularly in CD8+ T cells.

Patients with a history of autoimmune disease or receiving systemic immunosuppression were excluded from the trial. Peripheral blood for TCR sequencing was collected from all dose cohorts at baseline, on cycle 4 day 1, and on cycle 7 day 1. Samples were obtained from an open-label, multicenter, first-in-human phase I dose-escalation trial of ivuxolimab. Adults with locally advanced or metastatic head and neck squamous cell, hepatocellular, melanoma or renal cell carcinoma were enrolled in the trial. Before TCR sequencing, CD4+ T cells and CD8+ T cells were sorted from peripheral blood as separate populations. As for this clone: No cognate antigen has been identified for it. Nothing much larger sits one base from this clone, and base qualities are not available.

Genomic DNA was extracted from sorted cells for sequencing of the TCRbeta CDR3 region. TCRbeta CDR3 regions were sequenced using the immunoSEQ Assay. The table comes from immuneACCESS by way of TCRdb, which keeps in-frame sequences with V and J called. Part of the clones is missing from these tables; in studies checked, under half for an unresolved V gene and the rest for unknown reasons. For this sample the table gives 20,000 to 25,000 clones, of which roughly 84% were detected only once. The ten largest clones capture approximately 15% of the sample. Compared with germline, V lacks 1 base and J lacks 4 bases; bases without a gene match: 4. The germline V gene (reference sequence) provides CDR1 MNHEY and CDR2 SMNVEV. There are 15 amino acids in the CDR3, from cysteine to phenylalanine inclusive. Only the CDR3 DNA is retained, 45 bases long and in frame from the first base.

This sequence was found in an adult with an advanced solid tumor such as melanoma, head and neck, liver or kidney cancer. The sequencing here drew on CD4+ or CD8+ T cells sorted from blood, taken in a trial of the OX40 agonist ivuxolimab. This chain is built from TRBV27 and TRBJ1-5, with 7 junctional bases fitting TRBD1. For the CDR3, the sequence is CASSLWAGGNQPQHF. The DNA sequence reads TGTGCCAGCAGTTTATGGGCAGGGGGAAATCAGCCCCAGCATTTT.